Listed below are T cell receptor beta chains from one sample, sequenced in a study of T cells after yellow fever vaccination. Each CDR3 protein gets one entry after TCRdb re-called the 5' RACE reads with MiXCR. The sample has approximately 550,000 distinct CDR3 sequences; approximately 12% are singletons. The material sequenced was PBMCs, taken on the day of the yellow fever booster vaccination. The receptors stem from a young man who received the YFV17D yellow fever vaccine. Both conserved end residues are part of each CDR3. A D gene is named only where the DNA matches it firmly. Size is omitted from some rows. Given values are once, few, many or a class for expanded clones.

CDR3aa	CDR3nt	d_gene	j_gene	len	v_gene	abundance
CASSVVPLPPYEQYF	TGTGCCAGCAGCGTGGTTCCACTGCCCCCCTACGAGCAGTACTTC	NA	TRBJ2-7	15	TRBV9	few
CASSPSEATDTQYF	TGCGCCAGCAGCCCATCCGAGGCCACAGATACGCAGTATTTT	NA	TRBJ2-3	14	TRBV4-1	few
CASSQRSSGPGDTQYF	TGTGCCAGCAGCCAACGGAGTAGCGGGCCAGGCGATACGCAGTATTTT	TRBD2	TRBJ2-3	16	TRBV4-2	few
CASSPSGALGANVLTF	TGTGCCAGCAGCCCCTCGGGGGCCTTGGGGGCCAACGTCCTGACTTTC	NA	TRBJ2-6	16	TRBV3-1	NA
CAGMGQYTGELFF	TGTGCCGGGATGGGACAGTACACCGGGGAGCTGTTTTTT	TRBD1	TRBJ2-2	13	TRBV28	few
CSAADRGGQETQYF	TGCAGTGCCGCTGATAGGGGGGGCCAAGAGACCCAGTACTTC	NA	TRBJ2-5	14	TRBV20-1	few
CASSTSSGINNEQFF	TGTGCCAGCAGTACATCTAGCGGGATTAACAATGAGCAGTTCTTC	TRBD2	TRBJ2-1	15	TRBV12-3/TRBV12-4	few
CASSLTGGVYEQYF	TGTGCCAGCAGCTTGACAGGGGGGGTCTACGAGCAGTACTTC	TRBD1	TRBJ2-7	14	TRBV12-3/TRBV12-4	NA
CSAPPNQETQYF	TGCAGTGCTCCCCCCAACCAAGAGACCCAGTACTTC	NA	TRBJ2-5	12	TRBV20-1	few
CSANSNTEAFF	TGCAGTGCTAATTCGAACACTGAAGCTTTCTTT	NA	TRBJ1-1	11	TRBV20-1	few
CATSDLGQVDNEQFF	TGTGCCACCAGTGATTTGGGACAGGTAGACAATGAGCAGTTCTTC	TRBD1	TRBJ2-1	15	TRBV24-1	many
CAISTGLNDNEQFF	TGTGCCATCAGCACGGGACTGAACGACAATGAGCAGTTCTTC	NA	TRBJ2-1	14	TRBV10-3	few
CASSFNGGENQPQHF	TGTGCCAGCAGCTTCAATGGGGGCGAGAATCAGCCCCAGCATTTT	NA	TRBJ1-5	15	TRBV27	few
CASSKRGLNSPLHF	TGTGCCAGCAGCAAAAGGGGCCTTAATTCACCCCTCCACTTT	NA	TRBJ1-6	14	TRBV5-4	few
CASSFGFGREYNEQFF	TGTGCCAGCAGTTTTGGTTTCGGGAGGGAATACAATGAGCAGTTCTTC	TRBD2	TRBJ2-1	16	TRBV12-3/TRBV12-4	NA
CSALLVETQYF	TGCAGCGCCCTCTTGGTGGAGACCCAGTACTTC	NA	TRBJ2-5	11	TRBV29-1	NA
CSAGLGKGNIQYF	TGCAGTGCTGGGCTCGGGAAGGGGAACATTCAGTACTTC	NA	TRBJ2-4	13	TRBV20-1	few
CASSRNRARAYEQYF	TGTGCCAGCAGTCGAAACAGGGCCAGGGCCTACGAGCAGTACTTC	NA	TRBJ2-7	15	TRBV6-1	few